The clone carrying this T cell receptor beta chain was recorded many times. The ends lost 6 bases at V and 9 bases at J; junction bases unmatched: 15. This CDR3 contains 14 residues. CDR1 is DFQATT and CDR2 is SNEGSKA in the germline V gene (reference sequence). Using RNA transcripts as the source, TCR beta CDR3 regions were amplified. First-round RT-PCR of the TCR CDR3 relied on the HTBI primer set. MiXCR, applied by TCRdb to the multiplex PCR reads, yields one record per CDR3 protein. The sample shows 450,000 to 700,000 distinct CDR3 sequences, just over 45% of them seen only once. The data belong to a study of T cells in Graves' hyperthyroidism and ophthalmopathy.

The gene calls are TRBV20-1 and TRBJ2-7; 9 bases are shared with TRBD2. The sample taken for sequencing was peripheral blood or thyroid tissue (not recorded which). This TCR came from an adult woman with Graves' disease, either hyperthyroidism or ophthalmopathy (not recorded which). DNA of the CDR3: TGCAGTGCCCTAGCGGGGACTATCCGGGGGGCGCAGTACTTC. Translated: CSALAGTIRGAQYF.